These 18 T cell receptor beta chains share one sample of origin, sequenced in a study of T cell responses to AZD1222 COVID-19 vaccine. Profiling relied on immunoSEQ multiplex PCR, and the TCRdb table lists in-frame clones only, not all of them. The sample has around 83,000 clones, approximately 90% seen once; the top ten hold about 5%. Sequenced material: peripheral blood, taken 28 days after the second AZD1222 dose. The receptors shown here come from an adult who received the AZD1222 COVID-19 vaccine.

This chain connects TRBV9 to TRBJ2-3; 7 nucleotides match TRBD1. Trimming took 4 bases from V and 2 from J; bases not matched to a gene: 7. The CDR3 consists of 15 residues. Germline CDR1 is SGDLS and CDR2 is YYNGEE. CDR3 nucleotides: TGTGCCAGCAGCCCAGGGGACAGATACACAGATACGCAGTATTTT. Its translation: CASSPGDRYTDTQYF. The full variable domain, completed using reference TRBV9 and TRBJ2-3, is DSGVTQTPKHLITATGQRVTLRCSPRSGDLSVYWYQQSLDQGLQFLIQYYNGEERAKGNILERFSAQQFPDLHSELNLSSLELGDSALYFCASSPGDRYTDTQYFGPGTRLTVL.

CDR3 loop: CAISENYGNTIYF. DNA of the CDR3: TGTGCCATCAGTGAGAATTATGGAAACACCATATATTTT. The V call is TRBV10-3, the J call TRBJ1-3; D remains ambiguous. V lost 2 bases, J lost 3 bases, and 5 bases lay in between. This CDR3 contains 13 residues. Germline V CDR1 and CDR2: ENHRY, SYGVKD.

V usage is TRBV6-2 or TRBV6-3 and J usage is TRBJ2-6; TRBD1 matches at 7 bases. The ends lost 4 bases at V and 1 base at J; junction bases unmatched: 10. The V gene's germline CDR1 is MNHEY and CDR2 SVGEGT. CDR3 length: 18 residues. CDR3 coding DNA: TGTGCCAGCAGTTGGGCCCGGGGACAGACTTCTGGGGCCAACGTCCTGACTTTC. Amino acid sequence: CASSWARGQTSGANVLTF.

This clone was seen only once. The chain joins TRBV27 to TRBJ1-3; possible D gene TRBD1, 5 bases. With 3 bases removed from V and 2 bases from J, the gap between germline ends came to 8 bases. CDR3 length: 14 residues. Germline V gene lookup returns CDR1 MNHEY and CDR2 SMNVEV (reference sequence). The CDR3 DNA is TGTGCCAGCAGTTTTACAGGTGCTGGAAACACCATATATTTT. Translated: CASSFTGAGNTIYF.

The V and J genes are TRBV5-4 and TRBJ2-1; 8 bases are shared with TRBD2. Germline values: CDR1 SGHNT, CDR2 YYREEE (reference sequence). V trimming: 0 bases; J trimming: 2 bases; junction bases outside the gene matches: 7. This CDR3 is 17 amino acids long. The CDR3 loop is CASSLAGGGYAYNEQFF. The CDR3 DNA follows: TGTGCCAGCAGCTTGGCTGGCGGGGGGTATGCCTACAATGAGCAGTTCTTC.

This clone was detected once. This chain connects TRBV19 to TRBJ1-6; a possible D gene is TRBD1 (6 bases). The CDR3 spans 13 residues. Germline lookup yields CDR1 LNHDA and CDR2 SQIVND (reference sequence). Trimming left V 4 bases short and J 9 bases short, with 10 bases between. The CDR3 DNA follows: TGTGCCAGTAGTAGGAACAGGGTTTCACCCCTCCACTTT. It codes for CASSRNRVSPLHF. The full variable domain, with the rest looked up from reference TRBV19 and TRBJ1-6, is DGGITQSPKYLFRKEGQNVTLSCEQNLNHDAMYWYRQDPGQGLRLIYYSQIVNDFQKGDIAEGYSVSREKKESFPLTVTSAQKNPTAFYLCASSRNRVSPLHFGNGTRLTVT.

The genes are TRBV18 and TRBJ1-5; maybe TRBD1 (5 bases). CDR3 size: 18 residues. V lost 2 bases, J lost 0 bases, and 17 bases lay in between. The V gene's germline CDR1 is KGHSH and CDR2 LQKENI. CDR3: CASSPYQEEGYSNQPQHF. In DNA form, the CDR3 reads TGTGCCAGCTCACCATACCAGGAGGAGGGGTATAGCAATCAGCCCCAGCATTTT.

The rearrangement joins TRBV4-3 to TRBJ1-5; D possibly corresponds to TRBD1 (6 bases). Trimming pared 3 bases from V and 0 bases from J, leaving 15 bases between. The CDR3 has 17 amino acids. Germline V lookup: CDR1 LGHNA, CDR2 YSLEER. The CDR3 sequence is CASSQGAWAYSNQPQHF. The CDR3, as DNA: TGCGCCAGCAGCCAGGGGGCGTGGGCGTATAGCAATCAGCCCCAGCATTTT.

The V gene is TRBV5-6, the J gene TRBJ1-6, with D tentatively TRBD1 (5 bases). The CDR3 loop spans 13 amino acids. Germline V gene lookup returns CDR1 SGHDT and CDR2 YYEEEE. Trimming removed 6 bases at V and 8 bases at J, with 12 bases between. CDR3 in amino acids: CASKGQGDSPLHF. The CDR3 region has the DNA TGTGCCAGCAAAGGGCAGGGTGATTCACCCCTCCACTTT.

The CDR3 loop is CASSARLRGTDTQYF. In nucleotides, the CDR3 is TGTGCCAGCAGCGCTCGCTTACGGGGCACAGATACGCAGTATTTT. The rearrangement uses TRBV9 and TRBJ2-3, with no clear D. The ends were cut back, 3 bases at V and 1 base at J, with 12 bases in the middle. Per the germline V gene, CDR1 is SGDLS and CDR2 is YYNGEE. The CDR3 has 15 residues.

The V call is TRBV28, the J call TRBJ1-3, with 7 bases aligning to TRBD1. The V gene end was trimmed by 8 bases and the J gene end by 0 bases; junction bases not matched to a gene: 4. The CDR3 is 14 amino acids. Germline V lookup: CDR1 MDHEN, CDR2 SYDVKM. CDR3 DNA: TGTGCCAGCCAGGCAGGGGGCTCTGGAAACACCATATATTTT. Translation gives CASQAGGSGNTIYF.

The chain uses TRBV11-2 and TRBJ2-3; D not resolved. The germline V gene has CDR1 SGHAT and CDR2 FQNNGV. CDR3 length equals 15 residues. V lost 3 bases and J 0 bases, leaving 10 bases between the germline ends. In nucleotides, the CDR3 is TGTGCCAGCAGCTTGGCTGGTGCCAGCACAGATACGCAGTATTTT. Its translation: CASSLAGASTDTQYF.

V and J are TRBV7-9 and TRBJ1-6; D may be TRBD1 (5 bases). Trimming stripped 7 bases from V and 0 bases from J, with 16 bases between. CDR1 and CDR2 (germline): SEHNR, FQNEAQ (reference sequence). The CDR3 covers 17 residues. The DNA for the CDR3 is TGTGCCAGCACAACACGGGGGGGGAGCTCCTATAATTCACCCCTCCACTTT. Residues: CASTTRGGSSYNSPLHF.

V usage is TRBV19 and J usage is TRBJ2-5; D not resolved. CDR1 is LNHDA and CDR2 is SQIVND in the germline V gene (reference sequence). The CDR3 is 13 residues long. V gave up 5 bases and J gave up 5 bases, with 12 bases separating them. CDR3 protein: CASSQTGSETQYF. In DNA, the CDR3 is TGTGCCAGTAGTCAGACCGGGTCGGAGACCCAGTACTTC.

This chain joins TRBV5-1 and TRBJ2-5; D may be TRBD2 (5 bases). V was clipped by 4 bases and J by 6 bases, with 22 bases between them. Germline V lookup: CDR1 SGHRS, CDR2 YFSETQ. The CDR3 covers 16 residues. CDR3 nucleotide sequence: TGCGCCAGCAGCGGTTCTCCCGGGGTTCGTCAAAAGACCCAGTACTTC. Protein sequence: CASSGSPGVRQKTQYF.

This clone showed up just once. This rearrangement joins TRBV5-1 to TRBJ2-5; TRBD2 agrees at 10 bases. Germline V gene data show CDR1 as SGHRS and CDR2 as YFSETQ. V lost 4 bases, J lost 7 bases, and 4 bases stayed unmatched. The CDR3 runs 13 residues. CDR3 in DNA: TGCGCCAGCAGCCTAGCGGGGGACGGGACCCAGTACTTC. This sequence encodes CASSLAGDGTQYF.

CDR3 DNA: TGTGCCAGTAGTCAAAGGGCAGGAATCACAGATACGCAGTATTTT. Translating it yields CASSQRAGITDTQYF. The V gene is TRBV19, the J gene TRBJ2-3; no definite D call. Germline V gives CDR1 LNHDA, CDR2 SQIVND (reference sequence). The V end was cut by 5 bases, the J end by 2 bases, with 14 bases between. The CDR3 totals 15 residues.

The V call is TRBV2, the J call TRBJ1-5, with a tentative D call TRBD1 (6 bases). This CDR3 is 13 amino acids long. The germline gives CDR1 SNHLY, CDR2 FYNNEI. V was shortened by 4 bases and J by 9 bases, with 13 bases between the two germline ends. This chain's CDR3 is CASSVSGEGPQHF. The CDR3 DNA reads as TGTGCCAGCAGTGTCTCAGGGGAAGGGCCCCAGCATTTT.